This note documents a single T cell receptor (beta chain) sequence. The V segment lost 3 bases and the J segment 0 bases; nucleotides outside the gene matches: 6. CDR1 and CDR2 from the germline V gene are SGHRS and YFSETQ. This CDR3 is 17 amino acids long. This entry comes from a study of blood T cell repertoires in COVID-19. The overall study: Acute and convalescent COVID-19 samples came from the United States, Italy and Spain.

Clones were sequenced by immunoSEQ multiplex PCR, and TCRdb holds only the in-frame ones, with some missing. The table has just under 150,000 clones, 84% seen once. The chain uses TRBV5-1 and TRBJ2-3; TRBD2 matches at 11 bases. Sequencing was done on a sample of peripheral blood. The sequence was collected from a human donor in a cohort sampled during active COVID-19. The CDR3 DNA follows: TGCGCCAGCAGCTCGGCGACTAGCGGGACTAGCACAGATACGCAGTATTTT. Encoded protein: CASSSATSGTSTDTQYF.